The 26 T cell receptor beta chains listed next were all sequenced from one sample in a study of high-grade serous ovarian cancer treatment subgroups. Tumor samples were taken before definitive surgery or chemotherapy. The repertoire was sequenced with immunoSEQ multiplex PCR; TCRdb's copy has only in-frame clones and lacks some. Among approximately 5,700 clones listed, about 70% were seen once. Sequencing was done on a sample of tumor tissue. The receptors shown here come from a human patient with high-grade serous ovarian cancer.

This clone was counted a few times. Here the CDR3 reads CASSDRRSDNSPLHF. The CDR3 DNA reads TGCGCCAGCAGCGACAGGAGAAGTGATAATTCACCCCTCCACTTT. The chain is built from TRBV10-2 and TRBJ1-6, with D perhaps matching TRBD1 (6 bases). CDR3 size: 15 residues. V was cut by 6 bases and J by 5 bases, with 14 bases left in between. Germline CDR1 is WSHSY and CDR2 is SAAADI.

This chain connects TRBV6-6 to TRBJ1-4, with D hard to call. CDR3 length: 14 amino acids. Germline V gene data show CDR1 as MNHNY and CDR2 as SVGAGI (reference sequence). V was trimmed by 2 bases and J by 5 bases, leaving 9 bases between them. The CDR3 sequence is CASSYGQLNEKLFF. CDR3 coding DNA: TGTGCCAGCAGTTACGGGCAGTTGAATGAAAAACTGTTTTTT.

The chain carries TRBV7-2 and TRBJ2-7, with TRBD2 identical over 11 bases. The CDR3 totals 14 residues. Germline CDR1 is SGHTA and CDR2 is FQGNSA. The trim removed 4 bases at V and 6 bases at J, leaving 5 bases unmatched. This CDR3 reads CASSYVAGGREQYF. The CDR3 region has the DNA TGTGCCAGCAGCTATGTAGCGGGGGGGCGCGAGCAGTACTTC.

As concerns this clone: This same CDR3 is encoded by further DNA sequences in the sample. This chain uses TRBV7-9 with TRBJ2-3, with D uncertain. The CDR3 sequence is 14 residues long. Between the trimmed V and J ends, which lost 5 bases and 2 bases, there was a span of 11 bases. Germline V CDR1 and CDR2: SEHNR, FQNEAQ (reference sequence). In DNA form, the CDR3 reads TGTGCCAGCAGCCCCGCGGCCTCCACAGATACGCAGTATTTT. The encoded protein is CASSPAASTDTQYF.

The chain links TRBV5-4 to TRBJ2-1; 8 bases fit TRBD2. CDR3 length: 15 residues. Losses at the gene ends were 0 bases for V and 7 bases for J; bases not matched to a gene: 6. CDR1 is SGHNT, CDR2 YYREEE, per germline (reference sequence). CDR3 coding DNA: TGTGCCAGCAGCTTGGCGGGGGGGGCTCAGAATGAGCAGTTCTTC. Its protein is CASSLAGGAQNEQFF.

The CDR3 DNA is TGTGCCAGCAGCTTAACCCATAATGAAAAACTGTTTTTT. It specifies CASSLTHNEKLFF. The rearrangement links TRBV7-2 to TRBJ1-4, with D unclear. The V end lost 2 bases, the J end lost 4 bases, and 5 bases lay between the germline ends. CDR3 length equals 13 residues. Germline V gene data show CDR1 as SGHTA and CDR2 as FQGNSA.

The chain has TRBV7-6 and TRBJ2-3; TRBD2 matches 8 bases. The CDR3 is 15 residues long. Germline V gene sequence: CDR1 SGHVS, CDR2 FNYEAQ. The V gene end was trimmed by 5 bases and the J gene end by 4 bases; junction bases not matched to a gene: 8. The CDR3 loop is CASSTGGASPDTQYF. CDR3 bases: TGTGCCAGCAGCACCGGGGGGGCTTCGCCAGATACGCAGTATTTT.

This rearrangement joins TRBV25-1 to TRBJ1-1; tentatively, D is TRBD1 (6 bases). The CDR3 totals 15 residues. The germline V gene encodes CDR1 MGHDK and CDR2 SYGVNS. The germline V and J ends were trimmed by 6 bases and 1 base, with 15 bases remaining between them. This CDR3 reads CASRVPGHPNTEAFF. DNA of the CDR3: TGTGCCAGCAGAGTACCGGGACACCCGAACACTGAAGCTTTCTTT.

The CDR3 sequence: CASSSTQVSFYGYTF. In nucleotides, the CDR3 is TGTGCCAGCAGTTCTACCCAGGTTTCCTTTTATGGCTACACCTTC. The chain carries TRBV27 and TRBJ1-2, with D unresolved. The V gene's germline CDR1 is MNHEY and CDR2 SMNVEV (reference sequence). V shed 4 bases and J shed 5 bases, with 17 bases lying between them. This CDR3 comprises 15 residues.

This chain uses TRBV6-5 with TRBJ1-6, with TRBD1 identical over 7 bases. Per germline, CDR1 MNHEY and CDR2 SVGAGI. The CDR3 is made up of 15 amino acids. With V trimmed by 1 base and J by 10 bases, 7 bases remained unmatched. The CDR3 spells CASSYYNRGGSPLHF. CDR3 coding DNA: TGTGCCAGCAGTTACTACAACAGGGGAGGCTCACCCCTCCACTTT.

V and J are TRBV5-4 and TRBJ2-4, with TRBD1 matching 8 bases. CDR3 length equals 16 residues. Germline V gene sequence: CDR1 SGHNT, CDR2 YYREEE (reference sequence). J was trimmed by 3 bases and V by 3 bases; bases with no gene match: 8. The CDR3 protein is CASSSQGAVFKNIQYF. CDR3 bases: TGTGCCAGCAGCTCCCAGGGGGCAGTGTTCAAAAACATTCAGTACTTC.

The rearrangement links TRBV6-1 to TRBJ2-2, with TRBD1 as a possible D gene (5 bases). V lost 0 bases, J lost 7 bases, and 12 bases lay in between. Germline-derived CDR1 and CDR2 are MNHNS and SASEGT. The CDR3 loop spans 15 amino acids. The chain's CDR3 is CASSEAGTQGGELFF. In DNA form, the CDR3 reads TGTGCCAGCAGTGAAGCCGGAACGCAGGGCGGGGAGCTGTTTTTT.

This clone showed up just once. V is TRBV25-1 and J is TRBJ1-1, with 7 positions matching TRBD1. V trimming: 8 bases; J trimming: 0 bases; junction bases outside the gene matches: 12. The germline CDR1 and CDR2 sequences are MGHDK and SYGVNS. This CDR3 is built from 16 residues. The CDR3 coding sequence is TGTGCCAGCGTCCCCCGGACAGGCGACATGAACACTGAAGCTTTCTTT. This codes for CASVPRTGDMNTEAFF. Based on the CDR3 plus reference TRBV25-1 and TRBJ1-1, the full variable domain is EADIYQTPRYLVIGTGKKITLECSQTMGHDKMYWYQQDPGMELHLIHYSYGVNSTEKGDLSSESTVSRIRTEHFPLTLESARPSHTSQYLCASVPRTGDMNTEAFFGQGTRLTVV.

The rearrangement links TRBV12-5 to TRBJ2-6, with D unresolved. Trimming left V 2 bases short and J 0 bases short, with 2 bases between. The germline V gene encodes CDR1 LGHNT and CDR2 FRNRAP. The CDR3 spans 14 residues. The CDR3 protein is CASGLFSGANVLTF. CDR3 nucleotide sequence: TGTGCTAGTGGTTTGTTCTCTGGGGCCAACGTCCTGACTTTC.

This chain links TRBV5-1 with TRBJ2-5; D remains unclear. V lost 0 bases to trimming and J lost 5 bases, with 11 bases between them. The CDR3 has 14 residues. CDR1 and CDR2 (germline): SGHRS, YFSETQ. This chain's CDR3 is CASSLANRAETQYF. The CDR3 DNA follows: TGCGCCAGCAGCTTGGCCAATCGTGCGGAGACCCAGTACTTC. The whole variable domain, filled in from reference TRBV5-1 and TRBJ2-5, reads KAGVTQTPRYLIKTRGQQVTLSCSPISGHRSVSWYQQTPGQGLQFLFEYFSETQRNKGNFPGRFSGRQFSNSRSEMNVSTLELGDSALYLCASSLANRAETQYFGPGTRLLVL.

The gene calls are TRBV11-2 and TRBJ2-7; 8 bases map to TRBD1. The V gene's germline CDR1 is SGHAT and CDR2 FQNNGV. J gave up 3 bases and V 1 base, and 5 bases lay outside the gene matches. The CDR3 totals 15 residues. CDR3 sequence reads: CASSLGRTGIYEQYV. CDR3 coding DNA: TGTGCCAGCAGCTTAGGAAGGACAGGGATCTACGAGCAGTACGTC.

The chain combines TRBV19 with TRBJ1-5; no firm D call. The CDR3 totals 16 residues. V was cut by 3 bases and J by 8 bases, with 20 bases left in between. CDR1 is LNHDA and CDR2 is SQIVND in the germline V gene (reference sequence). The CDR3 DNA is TGTGCCAGTAGTATTGGGGTCAGTTTTTTTGGGGAGCCCCAGCATTTT. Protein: CASSIGVSFFGEPQHF.

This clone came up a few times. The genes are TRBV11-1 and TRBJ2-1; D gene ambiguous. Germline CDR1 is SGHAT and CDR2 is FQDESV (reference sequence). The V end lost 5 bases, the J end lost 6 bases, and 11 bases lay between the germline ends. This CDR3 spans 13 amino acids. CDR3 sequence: CASSPGLSNEQFF. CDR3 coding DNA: TGTGCCAGCAGCCCCGGCCTCTCCAATGAGCAGTTCTTC.

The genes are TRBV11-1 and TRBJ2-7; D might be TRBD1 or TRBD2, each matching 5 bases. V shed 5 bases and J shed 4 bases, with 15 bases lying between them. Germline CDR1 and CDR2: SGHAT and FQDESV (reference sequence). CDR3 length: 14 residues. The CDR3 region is CASSTDIRRYEQYF. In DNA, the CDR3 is TGTGCCAGCAGCACGGACATTCGGAGGTACGAGCAGTACTTC.

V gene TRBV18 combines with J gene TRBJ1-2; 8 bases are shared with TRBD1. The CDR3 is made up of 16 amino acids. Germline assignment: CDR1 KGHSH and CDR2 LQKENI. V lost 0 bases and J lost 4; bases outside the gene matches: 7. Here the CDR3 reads CASSPPYRDRSYGYTF. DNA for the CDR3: TGTGCCAGCTCACCACCTTACCGGGACAGGTCCTATGGCTACACCTTC. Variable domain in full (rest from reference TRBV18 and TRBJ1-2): NAGVMQNPRHLVRRRGQEARLRCSPMKGHSHVYWYRQLPEEGLKFMVYLQKENIIDESGMPKERFSAEFPKEGPSILRIQQVVRGDSAAYFCASSPPYRDRSYGYTFGSGTRLTVV.

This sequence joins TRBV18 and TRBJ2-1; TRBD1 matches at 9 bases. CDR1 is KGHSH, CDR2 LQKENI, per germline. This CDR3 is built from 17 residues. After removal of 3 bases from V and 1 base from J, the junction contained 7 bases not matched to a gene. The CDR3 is CASSPPDRGESYNEQFF. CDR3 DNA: TGTGCCAGCTCACCCCCGGACAGGGGAGAGTCCTACAATGAGCAGTTCTTC.

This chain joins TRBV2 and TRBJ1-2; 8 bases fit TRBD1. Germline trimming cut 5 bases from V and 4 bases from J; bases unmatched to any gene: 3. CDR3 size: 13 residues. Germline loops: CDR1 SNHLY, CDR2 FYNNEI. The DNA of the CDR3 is TGTGCCAGCAGTAGGGACAGGATCTATGGCTACACCTTC. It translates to CASSRDRIYGYTF. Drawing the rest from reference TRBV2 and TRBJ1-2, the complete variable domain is EPEVTQTPSHQVTQMGQEVILRCVPISNHLYFYWYRQILGQKVEFLVSFYNNEISEKSEIFDDQFSVERPDGSNFTLKIRSTKLEDSAMYFCASSRDRIYGYTFGSGTRLTVV.

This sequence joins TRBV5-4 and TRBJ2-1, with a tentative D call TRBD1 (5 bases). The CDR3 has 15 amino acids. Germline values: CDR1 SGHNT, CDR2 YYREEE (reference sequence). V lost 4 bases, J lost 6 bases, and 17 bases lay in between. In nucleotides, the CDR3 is TGTGCCAGCAGCCCGAGAGTGACAGCCGGCAATGAGCAGTTCTTC. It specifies CASSPRVTAGNEQFF.

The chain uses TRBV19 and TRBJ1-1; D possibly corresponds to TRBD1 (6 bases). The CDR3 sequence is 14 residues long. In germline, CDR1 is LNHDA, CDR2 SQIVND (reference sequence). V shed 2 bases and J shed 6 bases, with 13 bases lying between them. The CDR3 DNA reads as TGTGCCAGTAGTATACCGGGGGCGCGAGCTGAAGCTTTCTTT. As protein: CASSIPGARAEAFF.

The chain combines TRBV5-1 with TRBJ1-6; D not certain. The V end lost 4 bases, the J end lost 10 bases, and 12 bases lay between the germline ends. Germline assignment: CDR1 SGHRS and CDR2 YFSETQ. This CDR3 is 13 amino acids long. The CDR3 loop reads CASSPGLKSPLHF. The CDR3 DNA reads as TGCGCCAGCAGCCCAGGATTGAAATCACCCCTCCACTTT.

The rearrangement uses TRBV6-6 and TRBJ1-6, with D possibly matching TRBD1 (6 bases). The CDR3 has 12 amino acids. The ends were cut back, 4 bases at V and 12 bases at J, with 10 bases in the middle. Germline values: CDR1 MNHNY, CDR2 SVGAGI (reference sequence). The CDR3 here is CASSFEGGPLHF. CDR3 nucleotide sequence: TGTGCCAGCAGTTTCGAAGGGGGACCCCTCCACTTT.